The rows below give T cell receptor beta chains drawn from one sample of a study of blood T cell repertoires in COVID-19. TCRdb's table, derived via immunoSEQ multiplex PCR, lists solely in-frame clones and lacks some. The sample shows under 100,000 clones, about 76% of them seen only once. Specimen: peripheral blood. These receptors were obtained from a woman older than 75 with active or convalescent COVID-19. CDR3s include the opening cysteine and the closing phenylalanine or tryptophan. D genes are given only for firm matches. The size of a clone is reported for some rows only, either as once, few or many, or as a class for expanded clones.

clone size | J gene | V gene | D gene | CDR3 DNA | CDR3 protein
few | TRBJ2-3 | TRBV4-1 | - | TGCGCCAGCAGCCAAGACCCCGGACTAAAAAGCACAGATACGCAGTATTTT | CASSQDPGLKSTDTQYF
- | TRBJ2-5 | TRBV4-1 | TRBD1 | TGCGCCAGCAGCCAATTCCCCAGGGGGCGAAACTACCAAGAGACCCAGTACTTC | CASSQFPRGRNYQETQYF
- | TRBJ2-6 | TRBV14 | TRBD2 | TGTGCCAGCAGCCTACGAGCGGGGGCTTACTCTGGGGCCAACGTCCTGACTTTC | CASSLRAGAYSGANVLTF
- | TRBJ2-2 | TRBV6-2/TRBV6-3 | TRBD2 | TGTGCCAGCAGTACATTAGCGGGGGGGACCGGGGAGCTGTTTTTT | CASSTLAGGTGELFF
- | TRBJ1-1 | TRBV3-1/TRBV3-2 | TRBD1 | TGTGCCAGCAGCCAAGGGACAGGGGGCAATAGGAACACTGAAGCTTTCTTT | CASSQGTGGNRNTEAFF
- | TRBJ2-7 | TRBV19 | TRBD1 | TGTGCCAGTAGTATCAAGTTAAGCGGGACAGGGGCCTACGAGCAGTACTTC | CASSIKLSGTGAYEQYF
- | TRBJ2-2 | TRBV3-1/TRBV3-2 | - | TGTGCCAGCAGCCAAGGGCAGGTGAGGTCGGAGGACACCGGGGAGCTGTTTTTT | CASSQGQVRSEDTGELFF
- | TRBJ1-2 | TRBV28 | TRBD1 | TGTGCCAGCAGGTCGGGACAGAACTATGGCTACACCTTC | CASRSGQNYGYTF
- | TRBJ2-2 | TRBV5-1 | TRBD1 | TGCGCCAGCATTACCGGACAGGGGGCCTTGAACACCGGGGAGCTGTTTTTT | CASITGQGALNTGELFF
- | TRBJ2-1 | TRBV3-1/TRBV3-2 | TRBD2 | TGTGCCAGCAGCCCCCGACTAGCGGGGTTATTTAGGCATGAGCAGTTCTTC | CASSPRLAGLFRHEQFF
- | TRBJ1-5 | TRBV15 | - | TGTGCCACCAGCAGAGAAGGGGTGAGAAATCAGCCCCAGCATTTT | CATSREGVRNQPQHF
- | TRBJ2-7 | TRBV10-3 | TRBD1 | TGTGCCATCAAAGGAGACAGGGGGCTTGGGGAGCAGTACTTC | CAIKGDRGLGEQYF
- | TRBJ1-1 | TRBV5-3 | TRBD1 | TGTGCCAGAACCCTCCCGGGACAGGACCCGAACACTGAAGCTTTCTTT | CARTLPGQDPNTEAFF
- | TRBJ1-6 | TRBV4-3 | - | TGCGCCAGCAGCCAAGGCCATAGCAATTCACCCCTCCACTTT | CASSQGHSNSPLHF
- | TRBJ2-5 | TRBV5-6 | - | TGTGCCAGCAGCTTGGTCTCCGGAGATGAAGAGACCCAGTACTTC | CASSLVSGDEETQYF
- | TRBJ2-2 | TRBV11-2 | - | TGTGCCAGCAGCCCTCTAGGGGGGGGAATCGGGGAGCTGTTTTTT | CASSPLGGGIGELFF
- | TRBJ1-5 | TRBV6-2/TRBV6-3 | TRBD1 | TGTGCCAGCAGTTGGGGACAGGGAGGCAATCAGCCCCAGCATTTT | CASSWGQGGNQPQHF
- | TRBJ2-2 | TRBV19 | TRBD2 | TGTGCCAGTAGCCAGACTAGCAGTAACACCGGGGAGCTGTTTTTT | CASSQTSSNTGELFF
- | TRBJ2-3 | TRBV7-9 | - | TGTGCCAGCAGCCTCTCAGATACGCAGTATTTT | CASSLSDTQYF
- | TRBJ2-3 | TRBV2 | - | TGTGCCAGCAGCGAGGCCTCGGATACGCAGTATTTT | CASSEASDTQYF
- | TRBJ2-3 | TRBV4-3 | - | TGCGCCAGCAGCCGATCCGTCACTAGCACAGATACGCAGTATTTT | CASSRSVTSTDTQYF
- | TRBJ2-5 | TRBV29-1 | TRBD1 | TGCAGCGTTGGACAGGGAGAGACCCAGTACTTC | CSVGQGETQYF
- | TRBJ2-2 | TRBV30 | TRBD1 | TGTGCCTGGAGTGTACAGGGGGCCGGCGGGGAGCTGTTTTTT | CAWSVQGAGGELFF
once | TRBJ2-7 | TRBV19 | TRBD1 | TGTGCCAGTAGTACGGACGGGACAGAGTTTTCCTACGAGCAGTACTTC | CASSTDGTEFSYEQYF
- | TRBJ2-7 | TRBV6-2/TRBV6-3 | - | TGTGCCAGCAGTTACTCCGTCTTAGACTACGAGCAGTACTTC | CASSYSVLDYEQYF
once | TRBJ1-2 | TRBV3-1/TRBV3-2 | - | TGTGCCAGCAGCCAAGGGGCGGGGGCCGCTGCGGGCTACACCTTC | CASSQGAGAAAGYTF
few | TRBJ1-6 | TRBV9 | - | TGTGCCAGCAGCCCTCCGGGTGCCTATAATTCACCCCTCCACTTT | CASSPPGAYNSPLHF
few | TRBJ1-2 | TRBV2 | TRBD1 | TGTGCCAGCAGGTGGACAGGGGGGAACTATGGCTACACCTTC | CASRWTGGNYGYTF
- | TRBJ1-1 | TRBV6-6 | TRBD1 | TGTGCCAGCAGTCTTACAGGGGCGGACACTGAAGCTTTCTTT | CASSLTGADTEAFF
once | TRBJ1-4 | TRBV6-5 | - | TGTGCCAGCAGTTACTCGAGGGCTGAAAAACTGTTTTTT | CASSYSRAEKLFF
once | TRBJ1-2 | TRBV7-8 | - | TGTGCCAGCAGCCGTGCCAGGGTGACAAAGCTAAATGGCTACACCTTC | CASSRARVTKLNGYTF
once | TRBJ1-4 | TRBV15 | - | TGTGCCACCAGCAGGAGTGGTGATACTAATGAAAAACTGTTTTTT | CATSRSGDTNEKLFF
- | TRBJ2-5 | TRBV9 | TRBD2 | TGTGCCAGCAGCGACCCCGGGCTAGCGGGGGAGGAGACCCAGTACTTC | CASSDPGLAGEETQYF
- | TRBJ2-1 | TRBV9 | TRBD1 | TGTGCCAGCAGCGTAGCGGACAGGGGGTTCTACAATGAGCAGTTCTTC | CASSVADRGFYNEQFF
- | TRBJ1-1 | TRBV29-1 | - | TGCAGCGCCACCTTACAGGATCTCGTAGCTGAAGCTTTCTTT | CSATLQDLVAEAFF
- | TRBJ2-5 | TRBV5-4 | - | TGTGCCAGCAGCCGATTTGGGGCAACACAAGAGACCCAGTACTTC | CASSRFGATQETQYF
- | TRBJ1-5 | TRBV12-3/TRBV12-4 | - | TGTGCCAGCAGCCTAGACAGTAATCAGCCCCAGCATTTT | CASSLDSNQPQHF
- | TRBJ2-2 | TRBV7-3 | - | TGTGCCAGCAGCTTTGTAAACACCGGGGAGCTGTTTTTT | CASSFVNTGELFF
- | TRBJ1-1 | TRBV3-1/TRBV3-2 | - | TGTGCCAGCAGCCAAGGATCTCCAGGGTTAAACACTGAAGCTTTCTTT | CASSQGSPGLNTEAFF
- | TRBJ2-3 | TRBV11-2 | TRBD1 | TGTGCCAGCAGCTTAGTCCCCCGGGACAGAGGGAACACAGATACGCAGTATTTT | CASSLVPRDRGNTDTQYF
- | TRBJ2-7 | TRBV6-2/TRBV6-3 | - | TGTGCCAGCAGTCTGACAGGAACCTACGAGCAGTACTTC | CASSLTGTYEQYF
once | TRBJ1-2 | TRBV20-1 | TRBD1 | TGCAGTGGCGGACAGGGGGCGGGCTACACCTTC | CSGGQGAGYTF